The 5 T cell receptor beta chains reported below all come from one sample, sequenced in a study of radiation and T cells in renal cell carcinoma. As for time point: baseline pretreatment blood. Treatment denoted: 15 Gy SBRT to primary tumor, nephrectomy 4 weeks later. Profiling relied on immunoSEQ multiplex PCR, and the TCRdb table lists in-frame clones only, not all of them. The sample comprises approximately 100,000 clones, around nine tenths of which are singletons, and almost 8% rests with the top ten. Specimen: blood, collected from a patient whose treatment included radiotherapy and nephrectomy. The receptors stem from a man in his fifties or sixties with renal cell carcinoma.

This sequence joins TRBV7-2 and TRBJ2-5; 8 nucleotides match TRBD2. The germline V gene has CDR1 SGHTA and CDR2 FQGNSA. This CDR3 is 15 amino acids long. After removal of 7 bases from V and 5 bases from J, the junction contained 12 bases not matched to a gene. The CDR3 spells CASTRGGMGSETQYF. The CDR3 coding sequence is TGTGCCAGCACCCGGGGGGGAATGGGGTCGGAGACCCAGTACTTC.

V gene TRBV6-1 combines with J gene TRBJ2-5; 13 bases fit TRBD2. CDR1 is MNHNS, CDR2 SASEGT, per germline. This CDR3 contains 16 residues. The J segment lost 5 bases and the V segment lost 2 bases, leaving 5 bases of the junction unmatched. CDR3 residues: CASSERGLAGAETQYF. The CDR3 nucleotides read TGTGCCAGCAGTGAAAGAGGACTAGCGGGAGCTGAGACCCAGTACTTC.

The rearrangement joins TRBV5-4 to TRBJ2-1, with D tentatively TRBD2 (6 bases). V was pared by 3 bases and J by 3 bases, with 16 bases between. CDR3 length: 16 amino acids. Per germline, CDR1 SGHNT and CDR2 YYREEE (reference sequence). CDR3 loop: CASSSGVRSDYNEQFF. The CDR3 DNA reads TGTGCCAGCAGCTCGGGAGTGAGGAGCGACTACAATGAGCAGTTCTTC.

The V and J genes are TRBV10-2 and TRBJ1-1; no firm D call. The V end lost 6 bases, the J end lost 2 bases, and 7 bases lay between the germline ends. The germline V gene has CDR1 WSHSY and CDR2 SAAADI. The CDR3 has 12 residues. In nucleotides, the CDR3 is TGCGCCAGCAGGGACCTAAACACTGAAGCTTTCTTT. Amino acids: CASRDLNTEAFF.

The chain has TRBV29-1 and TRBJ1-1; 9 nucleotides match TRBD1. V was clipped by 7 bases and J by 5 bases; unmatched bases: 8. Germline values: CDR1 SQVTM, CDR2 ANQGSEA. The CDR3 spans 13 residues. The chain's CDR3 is CSAAGQGETEAFF. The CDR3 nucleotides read TGCAGCGCTGCGGGACAGGGAGAAACTGAAGCTTTCTTT.